Shown below are 21 T cell receptor beta chains from a single sample sequenced in a study of blood T cell repertoires in COVID-19. Clones were read by immunoSEQ multiplex PCR, and TCRdb kept only the in-frame ones, dropping some. The table records about 150,000 clones, 70% to 90% of them present only once. Source material: PBMCs or T cells enriched from blood (not recorded which). These receptors were collected from a middle-aged man who had recovered from COVID-19.

The chain uses TRBV3-1 (or the pseudogene TRBV3-2) and TRBJ2-7; perhaps TRBD1 as D (5 bases). There are 13 residues in the CDR3. The germline V gene encodes CDR1 LGHDT and CDR2 YNNKEL (reference sequence). V was cut by 1 base and J by 5 bases, with 9 bases left in between. The CDR3 coding sequence is TGTGCCAGCAGCCAAGTGGGCAGGGACGAGCAGTACTTC. Its protein product is CASSQVGRDEQYF.

This chain links TRBV29-1 with TRBJ1-4; D remains unclear. CDR1 is SQVTM and CDR2 is ANQGSEA in the germline V gene. The CDR3 is 12 amino acids. V lost 6 bases and J 2 bases, leaving 7 bases between the germline ends. The CDR3 spells CSVSDTNEKLFF. In nucleotides, the CDR3 is TGCAGCGTAAGCGACACTAATGAAAAACTGTTTTTT.

This clone has just a few counts. This sequence joins TRBV5-4 and TRBJ2-1, with D hard to call. With 1 base removed from V and 5 bases from J, the gap between germline ends came to 7 bases. Germline V gene data show CDR1 as SGHNT and CDR2 as YYREEE (reference sequence). The CDR3 spans 13 residues. The CDR3 DNA sequence: TGTGCCAGCAGCTTGAGTCCAGACAATGAGCAGTTCTTC. As protein: CASSLSPDNEQFF. The whole variable domain, filled in from reference TRBV5-4 and TRBJ2-1, reads ETGVTQSPTHLIKTRGQQVTLRCSSQSGHNTVSWYQQALGQGPQFIFQYYREEENGRGNFPPRFSGLQFPNYSSELNVNALELDDSALYLCASSLSPDNEQFFGPGTRLTVL.

This chain links TRBV5-1 with TRBJ1-1, with D maybe TRBD1 (5 bases). V shed 4 bases and J shed 2 bases, with 12 bases lying between them. The CDR3 consists of 14 residues. Germline CDR1 is SGHRS and CDR2 is YFSETQ. This CDR3 reads CASSPLQGNTEAFF. CDR3 in DNA: TGCGCCAGCAGCCCTCTTCAGGGAAACACTGAAGCTTTCTTT.

The V call is TRBV29-1, the J call TRBJ2-3, with TRBD1 identical over 10 bases. The CDR3 runs to 13 residues. CDR1 is SQVTM, CDR2 ANQGSEA, per germline. V shed 7 bases and J 8 bases; nucleotides not matched to a gene: 9. CDR3: CSEGTGDGGTQYF. The DNA of the CDR3 is TGCAGCGAAGGGACAGGGGATGGGGGTACGCAGTATTTT.

The V gene is TRBV4-3, the J gene TRBJ1-6, with TRBD1 matching 9 bases. The J segment lost 7 bases and the V segment lost 4 bases, leaving 11 bases of the junction unmatched. CDR1 is LGHNA and CDR2 is YSLEER in the germline V gene. This CDR3 is built from 17 residues. The CDR3 nucleotides are TGCGCCAGCAGCCGGACAGGGGCGAGCCTGGGGAATTCACCCCTCCACTTT. This codes for CASSRTGASLGNSPLHF.

V and J are TRBV7-9 and TRBJ1-2; D perhaps matches TRBD1 (6 bases). V was shortened by 1 base and J by 3 bases, with 15 bases between the two germline ends. The CDR3 consists of 16 residues. Per the germline V gene, CDR1 is SEHNR and CDR2 is FQNEAQ (reference sequence). The CDR3 coding sequence is TGTGCCAGCAGCTTAGATTTATATCGACAGGACTATGGCTACACCTTC. It yields the protein CASSLDLYRQDYGYTF.

Here the CDR3 DNA reads TGTGCCAGCAGCTTAGCCCGGCAGGGGAATGAGCAGTTCTTC. It is translated as CASSLARQGNEQFF. The chain has TRBV7-2 and TRBJ2-1; TRBD1 is a possible D gene (6 bases). The CDR3 runs 14 residues. V was shortened by 0 bases and J by 7 bases, with 10 bases between the two germline ends. Germline CDR1 SGHTA, CDR2 FQGNSA.

There are a few counts of this clone. The CDR3 loop is CAWSIPGSGNYGYTF. CDR3 in DNA: TGTGCCTGGAGTATTCCGGGCTCAGGGAACTATGGCTACACCTTC. The chain combines TRBV30 with TRBJ1-2; a weak D match, TRBD1 (5 bases). The CDR3 length is 15 residues. V lost 2 bases and J 2 bases, leaving 15 bases between the germline ends. The germline V gene has CDR1 GTSNPN and CDR2 SVGIG (reference sequence).

This clone was recorded once. This chain uses TRBV28 with TRBJ1-6; D gene uncertain. The CDR3 contains 16 residues. Trimming took off 4 bases at V and 9 bases at J, with 19 bases between the two ends. In germline, CDR1 is MDHEN, CDR2 SYDVKM. CDR3 DNA sequence: TGTGCCAGCAGTTCTTCCCCCCGGCGGATGGGTTCACCCCTCCACTTT. Translating it yields CASSSSPRRMGSPLHF. The full variable domain, rest sourced from reference TRBV28 and TRBJ1-6, is DVKVTQSSRYLVKRTGEKVFLECVQDMDHENMFWYRQDPGLGLRLIYFSYDVKMKEKGDIPEGYSVSREKKERFSLILESASTNQTSMYLCASSSSPRRMGSPLHFGNGTRLTVT.

This chain links TRBV4-3 with TRBJ2-3, with a weak D call TRBD1 (6 bases). The CDR3 sequence is 14 residues long. Germline V gene data show CDR1 as LGHNA and CDR2 as YSLEER. Deletions cut 2 bases from V and 6 bases from J, with 12 bases between. CDR3: CASSQKQGVDTQYF. CDR3 sequence (DNA): TGCGCCAGCAGCCAAAAACAGGGCGTGGATACGCAGTATTTT.

The genes are TRBV30 and TRBJ1-2, with D unclear. V was shortened by 7 bases and J by 2 bases, with 20 bases between the two germline ends. There are 15 residues in the CDR3. Germline V gene data show CDR1 as GTSNPN and CDR2 as SVGIG (reference sequence). For the CDR3, the DNA is TGTGCCTTTCGATGGTCAGGCCATTTAAACTATGGCTACACCTTC. Translated, it gives CAFRWSGHLNYGYTF.

This clone was seen only a few times. The chain recombines TRBV5-1 with TRBJ1-2; a possible D gene is TRBD1 (6 bases). Trimming removed 2 bases from V and 0 bases from J, with 8 bases in between. This CDR3 comprises 14 residues. Germline-derived CDR1 and CDR2 are SGHRS and YFSETQ. This CDR3 reads CASSFGQPNYGYTF. CDR3 nucleotide sequence: TGCGCCAGCAGCTTCGGACAGCCTAACTATGGCTACACCTTC. Using reference TRBV5-1 and TRBJ1-2 for the parts outside the CDR3, the full variable domain is KAGVTQTPRYLIKTRGQQVTLSCSPISGHRSVSWYQQTPGQGLQFLFEYFSETQRNKGNFPGRFSGRQFSNSRSEMNVSTLELGDSALYLCASSFGQPNYGYTFGSGTRLTVV.

V usage is TRBV6-6 and J usage is TRBJ2-7; 11 nucleotides align to TRBD1. V shed 4 bases and J 5 bases; nucleotides not matched to a gene: 7. Germline CDR1 reads MNHNY; CDR2 reads SVGAGI (reference sequence). The CDR3 is made up of 15 amino acids. CDR3 residues: CASSSADRGLHEQYV. For the CDR3, the DNA is TGTGCCAGCAGTTCTGCGGACAGGGGGCTACACGAGCAGTACGTC.

The chain combines TRBV7-2 with TRBJ1-1; 8 nucleotides align to TRBD1. V trimming: 5 bases; J trimming: 0 bases; junction bases outside the gene matches: 8. The CDR3 covers 16 residues. CDR1 SGHTA and CDR2 FQGNSA come from the germline V gene. The CDR3 coding sequence is TGTGCCAGCAGCATTCAGGGGGCAGGAATGAACACTGAAGCTTTCTTT. Translated, it gives CASSIQGAGMNTEAFF.

The genes are TRBV23-1 and TRBJ1-1, with D tentatively TRBD1 (6 bases). TRBV23-1 is filed as an ORF, its function uncertain. Trimming stripped 4 bases from V and 0 bases from J, with 18 bases between. There are 17 residues in the CDR3. In DNA form, the CDR3 reads TGCGCCAGCAGTCTTATTCAGGGGCCCCCCATGAACACTGAAGCTTTCTTT. Translated, it gives CASSLIQGPPMNTEAFF.

The chain is built from TRBV18 and TRBJ2-7; 13 bases line up with TRBD2. This CDR3 has 16 amino acids. V was pared by 3 bases and J by 0 bases, with 2 bases of the junction left unmatched. The germline gives CDR1 KGHSH, CDR2 LQKENI. The chain's CDR3 is CASSPGTSGISYEQYF. The CDR3 coding sequence is TGTGCCAGCTCACCGGGGACTAGCGGGATCTCCTACGAGCAGTACTTC.

This clone was picked up one time. This chain connects TRBV4-2 to TRBJ2-2, with a possible D match to TRBD2 (6 bases). The CDR3 length is 14 residues. CDR1 and CDR2 (germline): LGHNA, YNFKEQ. The V end lost 2 bases, the J end lost 8 bases, and 12 bases lay between the germline ends. The CDR3 reads CASSQPGVEGELFF. The CDR3 bases are TGTGCCAGCAGCCAACCGGGGGTGGAAGGGGAGCTGTTTTTT.

DNA of the CDR3: TGTGCCAGCAGCCCTCGGGAAGGGGGTGACTCACCCCTCCACTTT. Protein sequence: CASSPREGGDSPLHF. V usage is TRBV5-4 and J usage is TRBJ1-6, with D perhaps matching TRBD1 (6 bases). CDR1 is SGHNT and CDR2 is YYREEE in the germline V gene (reference sequence). CDR3 length: 15 amino acids. Trimming shortened V by 4 bases and J by 10 bases, and 18 bases separated the two germline ends.

The gene calls are TRBV10-3 and TRBJ2-1; D remains unclear. V dropped 5 bases and J dropped 0 bases, with 11 bases sitting between them. This CDR3 contains 15 residues. Germline CDR1 is ENHRY and CDR2 is SYGVKD. The CDR3 is CAISSRDNSYNEQFF. The CDR3 DNA follows: TGTGCCATCAGTTCAAGAGATAACTCCTACAATGAGCAGTTCTTC.

The table lists this clone with a few counts. This chain uses TRBV7-2 with TRBJ1-1; 8 positions agree with TRBD1. The trim removed 1 base at V and 1 base at J, leaving 5 bases unmatched. This CDR3 contains 16 residues. Germline loops: CDR1 SGHTA, CDR2 FQGNSA. In nucleotides, the CDR3 is TGTGCCAGCAGCTTAGACCTCGGACAGGGGAACACTGAAGCTTTCTTT. It yields the protein CASSLDLGQGNTEAFF.